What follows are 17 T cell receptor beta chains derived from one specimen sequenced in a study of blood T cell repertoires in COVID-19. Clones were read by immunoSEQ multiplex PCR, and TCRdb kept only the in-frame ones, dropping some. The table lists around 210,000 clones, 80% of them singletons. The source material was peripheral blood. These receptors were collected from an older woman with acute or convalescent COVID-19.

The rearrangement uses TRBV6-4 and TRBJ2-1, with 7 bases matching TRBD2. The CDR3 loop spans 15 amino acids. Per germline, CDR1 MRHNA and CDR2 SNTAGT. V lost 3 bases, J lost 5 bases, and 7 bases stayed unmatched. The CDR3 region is CASSEGRGGDNEQFF. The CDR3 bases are TGTGCCAGCAGTGAAGGGAGGGGAGGGGACAATGAGCAGTTCTTC.

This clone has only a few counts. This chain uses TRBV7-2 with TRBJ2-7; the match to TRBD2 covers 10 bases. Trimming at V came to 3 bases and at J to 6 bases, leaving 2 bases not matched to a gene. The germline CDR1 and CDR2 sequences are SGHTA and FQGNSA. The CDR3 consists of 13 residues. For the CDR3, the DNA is TGTGCCAGCAGCTTCGTAGCGGGAGGCGAGCAGTACTTC. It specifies CASSFVAGGEQYF. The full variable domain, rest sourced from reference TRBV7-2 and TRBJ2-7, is GAGVSQSPSNKVTEKGKDVELRCDPISGHTALYWYRQSLGQGLEFLIYFQGNSAPDKSGLPSDRFSAERTGGSVSTLTIQRTQQEDSAVYLCASSFVAGGEQYFGPGTRLTVT.

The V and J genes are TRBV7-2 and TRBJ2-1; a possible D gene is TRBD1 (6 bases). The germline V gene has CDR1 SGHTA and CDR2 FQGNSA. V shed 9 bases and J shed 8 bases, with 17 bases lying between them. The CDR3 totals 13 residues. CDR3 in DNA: TGTGCCAGAGAGGGACACAAGGGGGATGAGCAGTTCTTC. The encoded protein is CAREGHKGDEQFF.

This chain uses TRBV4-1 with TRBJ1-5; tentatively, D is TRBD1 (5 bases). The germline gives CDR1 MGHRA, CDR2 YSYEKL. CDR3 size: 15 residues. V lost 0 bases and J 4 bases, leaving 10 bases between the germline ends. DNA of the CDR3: TGCGCCAGCAGCCAAGATAAAGGGGTAAATCAGCCCCAGCATTTT. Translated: CASSQDKGVNQPQHF.

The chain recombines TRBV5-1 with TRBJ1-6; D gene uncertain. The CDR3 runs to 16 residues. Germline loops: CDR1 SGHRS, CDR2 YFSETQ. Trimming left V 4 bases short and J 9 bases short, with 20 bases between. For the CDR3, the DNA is TGCGCCAGCAGCACCGGGGTGGAGTTGAGTAGTTCACCCCTCCACTTT. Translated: CASSTGVELSSSPLHF.

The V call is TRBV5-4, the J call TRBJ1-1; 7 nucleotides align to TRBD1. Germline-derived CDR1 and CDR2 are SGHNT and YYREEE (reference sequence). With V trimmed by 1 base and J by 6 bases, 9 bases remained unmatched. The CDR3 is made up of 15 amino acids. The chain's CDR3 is CASSLSADRYAEAFF. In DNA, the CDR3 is TGTGCCAGCAGCTTGTCGGCGGACAGGTACGCTGAAGCTTTCTTT.

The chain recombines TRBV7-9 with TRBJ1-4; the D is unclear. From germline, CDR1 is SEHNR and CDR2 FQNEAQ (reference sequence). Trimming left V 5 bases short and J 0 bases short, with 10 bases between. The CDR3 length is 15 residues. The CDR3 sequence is CASSREPATNEKLFF. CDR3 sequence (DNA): TGTGCCAGCAGCCGGGAGCCCGCAACTAATGAAAAACTGTTTTTT. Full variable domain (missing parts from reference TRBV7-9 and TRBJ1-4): DTGVSQNPRHKITKRGQNVTFRCDPISEHNRLYWYRQTLGQGPEFLTYFQNEAQLEKSRLLSDRFSAERPKGSFSTLEIQRTEQGDSAMYLCASSREPATNEKLFFGSGTQLSVL.

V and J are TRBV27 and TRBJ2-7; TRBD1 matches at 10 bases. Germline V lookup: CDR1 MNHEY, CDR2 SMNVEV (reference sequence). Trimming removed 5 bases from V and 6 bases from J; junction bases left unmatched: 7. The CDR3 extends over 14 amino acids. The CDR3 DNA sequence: TGTGCCAGCAGTGCCTGGGACAGGGGAGGCGAGCAGTACTTC. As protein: CASSAWDRGGEQYF.

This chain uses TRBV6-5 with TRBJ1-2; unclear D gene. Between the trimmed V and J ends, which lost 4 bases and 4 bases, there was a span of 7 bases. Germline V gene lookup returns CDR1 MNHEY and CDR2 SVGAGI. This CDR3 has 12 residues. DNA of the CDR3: TGTGCCAGCAGTTTCAATGTCTATGGCTACACCTTC. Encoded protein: CASSFNVYGYTF.

The CDR3 here is CATSRVRETYTF. DNA for the CDR3: TGTGCCACCAGCAGAGTCAGGGAAACCTACACCTTC. This chain links TRBV15 with TRBJ1-2; D is possibly TRBD1 (5 bases). From germline, CDR1 is LNHNV and CDR2 YYDKDF (reference sequence). The CDR3 consists of 12 residues. Trimming took 1 base from V and 10 from J, leaving 10 bases between them.

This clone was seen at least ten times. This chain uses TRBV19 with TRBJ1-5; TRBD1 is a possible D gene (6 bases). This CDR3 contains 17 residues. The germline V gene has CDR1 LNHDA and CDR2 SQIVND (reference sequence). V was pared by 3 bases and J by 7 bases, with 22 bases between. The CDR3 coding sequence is TGTGCCAGTAGTATTGACCGTCTGGGGGCTGGTTGGCAGCCCCAGCATTTT. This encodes CASSIDRLGAGWQPQHF.

The CDR3 is CATGSDSPTNEKLFF. The CDR3 region has the DNA TGTGCCACTGGATCTGACAGCCCAACTAATGAAAAACTGTTTTTT. The chain couples TRBV6-5 to TRBJ1-4; a weak D match, TRBD1 (5 bases). The germline V and J ends were trimmed by 10 bases and 0 bases, with 15 bases remaining between them. The CDR3 covers 15 residues. Germline V gene data show CDR1 as MNHEY and CDR2 as SVGAGI.

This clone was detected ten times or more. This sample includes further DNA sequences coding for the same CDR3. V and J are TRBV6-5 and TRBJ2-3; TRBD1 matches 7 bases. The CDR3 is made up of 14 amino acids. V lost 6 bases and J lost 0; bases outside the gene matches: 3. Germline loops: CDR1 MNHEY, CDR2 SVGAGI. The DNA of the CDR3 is TGTGCCAGCAGCCGGGACAGTAGCACAGATACGCAGTATTTT. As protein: CASSRDSSTDTQYF.

The CDR3 region is CASSGVVNEKLFF. In nucleotides, the CDR3 is TGTGCCAGCAGTGGAGTCGTTAATGAAAAACTGTTTTTT. The chain employs TRBV2 and TRBJ1-4, with D hard to call. The CDR3 sequence is 13 residues long. V gave up 4 bases and J gave up 4 bases, with 7 bases separating them. The germline CDR1 and CDR2 sequences are SNHLY and FYNNEI.

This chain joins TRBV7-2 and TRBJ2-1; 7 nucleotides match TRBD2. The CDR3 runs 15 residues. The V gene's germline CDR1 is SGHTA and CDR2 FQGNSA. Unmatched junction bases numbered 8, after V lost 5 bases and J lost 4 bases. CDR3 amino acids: CASSHGTSDYNEQFF. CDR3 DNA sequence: TGTGCCAGCAGCCACGGAACTAGCGATTACAATGAGCAGTTCTTC.

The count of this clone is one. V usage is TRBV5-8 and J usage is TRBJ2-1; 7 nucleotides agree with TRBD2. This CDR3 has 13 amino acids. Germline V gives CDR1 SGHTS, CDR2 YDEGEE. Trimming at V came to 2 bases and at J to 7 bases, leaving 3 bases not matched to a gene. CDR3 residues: CASSFSSGNEQFF. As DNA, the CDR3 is TGTGCCAGCAGCTTCTCTAGCGGAAATGAGCAGTTCTTC.

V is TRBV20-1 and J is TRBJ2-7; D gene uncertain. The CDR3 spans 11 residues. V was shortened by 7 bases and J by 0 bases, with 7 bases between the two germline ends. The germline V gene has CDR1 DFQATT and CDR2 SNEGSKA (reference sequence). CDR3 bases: TGCAGTGTCAGGCCCTCCTACGAGCAGTACTTC. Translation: CSVRPSYEQYF.